Shown below are 22 T cell receptor beta chains from a single sample sequenced in a study of TIL therapy for anti-PD-1-resistant metastatic lung cancer. Time point defined: pre-treatment sample, taken before nivolumab and TIL therapy. This was the immunoSEQ v3 assay. Repertoires were generated with immunoSEQ multiplex PCR, while TCRdb's copy carries only in-frame clones and drops some. This table holds tens of thousands of clones, about 79% found once. Source: blood, taken at baseline. These TCRs come from a woman aged 30 to 85 with non-small cell lung cancer.

The rearrangement links TRBV11-2 to TRBJ2-4; TRBD2 agrees at 7 bases. With 7 bases clipped from V and 7 bases from J, the junction kept 10 bases outside the gene matches. The CDR3 is 14 amino acids. Per the germline V gene, CDR1 is SGHAT and CDR2 is FQNNGV. This CDR3 reads CASTGSGTPNIQYF. CDR3 coding DNA: TGTGCCAGCACCGGAAGCGGGACTCCTAACATTCAGTACTTC.

The J gene is TRBJ2-1, the V gene TRBV2, with 9 nucleotides matching TRBD2. The CDR3 consists of 16 residues. V lost 4 bases to trimming and J lost 7 bases; unmatched junction nucleotides: 11. Germline V gene sequence: CDR1 SNHLY, CDR2 FYNNEI. Here the CDR3 DNA reads TGTGCCAGCAGTGGCTCTTGGCGCGGGGGGGCGAATGAGCAGTTCTTC. Protein product: CASSGSWRGGANEQFF.

This clone was detected only once. The chain combines TRBV30 with TRBJ1-1; no clear D gene. The germline CDR1 and CDR2 sequences are GTSNPN and SVGIG (reference sequence). This CDR3 is 15 amino acids long. Trimming took 2 bases from V and 0 from J, leaving 13 bases between them. CDR3 residues: CAWSLRQIMNTEAFF. The CDR3 coding sequence is TGTGCCTGGAGTTTAAGGCAGATAATGAACACTGAAGCTTTCTTT.

V is TRBV30 and J is TRBJ2-7; no clear D. This CDR3 is 15 amino acids long. Germline V gene data show CDR1 as GTSNPN and CDR2 as SVGIG (reference sequence). Trimming took 0 bases from V and 2 from J, leaving 14 bases between them. CDR3: CAWSVLKTKAYEQYF. CDR3 DNA: TGTGCCTGGAGTGTACTGAAGACAAAAGCCTACGAGCAGTACTTC.

This rearrangement joins TRBV29-1 to TRBJ1-1; D gene unclear. The ends were cut back, 6 bases at V and 8 bases at J, with 22 bases in the middle. There are 14 residues in the CDR3. Germline values: CDR1 SQVTM, CDR2 ANQGSEA. CDR3 nucleotide sequence: TGCAGCGTCCACACCGACCCCAGATCAGCCGAAGCTTTCTTT. Protein product: CSVHTDPRSAEAFF.

J is TRBJ2-2 and V is TRBV5-4; the D is unclear. Deletions cut 2 bases from V and 5 bases from J, with 13 bases between. This CDR3 is 15 amino acids long. Germline V lookup: CDR1 SGHNT, CDR2 YYREEE (reference sequence). The CDR3 coding sequence is TGTGCCAGCAGCTTCGCCGAGCGTGTGACCGGGGAGCTGTTTTTT. It is translated as CASSFAERVTGELFF.

The J gene is TRBJ1-2, the V gene TRBV30, with D possibly matching TRBD1 (6 bases). The CDR3 covers 14 residues. V lost 2 bases, J lost 7 bases, and 17 bases lay in between. Germline values: CDR1 GTSNPN, CDR2 SVGIG (reference sequence). Here the CDR3 DNA reads TGTGCCTGGAGTTGGACAGATCGAAGGGCTGGCTACACCTTC. This translates into CAWSWTDRRAGYTF.

This chain uses TRBV5-1 with TRBJ1-1, with D possibly being TRBD1 (5 bases). The CDR3 contains 12 residues. Germline loops: CDR1 SGHRS, CDR2 YFSETQ. V lost 4 bases, J lost 3 bases, and 7 bases lay in between. CDR3 sequence (DNA): TGCGCCAGCAGCCCAGGGTACACTGAAGCTTTCTTT. It codes for CASSPGYTEAFF. The whole variable domain, filled in from reference TRBV5-1 and TRBJ1-1, reads KAGVTQTPRYLIKTRGQQVTLSCSPISGHRSVSWYQQTPGQGLQFLFEYFSETQRNKGNFPGRFSGRQFSNSRSEMNVSTLELGDSALYLCASSPGYTEAFFGQGTRLTVV.

This clone was counted only a few times. This chain connects TRBV10-3 to TRBJ2-7; TRBD1 is a possible D gene (5 bases). With 3 bases removed from V and 7 bases from J, the gap between germline ends came to 13 bases. The CDR3 consists of 13 residues. Germline V gene data show CDR1 as ENHRY and CDR2 as SYGVKD. CDR3 sequence reads: CAISDLAGWEQYF. DNA for the CDR3: TGTGCCATCAGTGATCTGGCAGGGTGGGAGCAGTACTTC.

The chain has TRBV6-5 and TRBJ1-5; D remains unclear. CDR3 length: 13 amino acids. Trimming removed 5 bases at V and 5 bases at J, with 10 bases between. Per germline, CDR1 MNHEY and CDR2 SVGAGI. Written as DNA, the CDR3 is TGTGCCAGCAGTACCACAAGGGATCAGCCCCAGCATTTT. Residues: CASSTTRDQPQHF.

CDR3 in amino acids: CSVDRQGVGNEQFF. CDR3 DNA sequence: TGCAGCGTTGACCGACAGGGGGTGGGCAATGAGCAGTTCTTC. This chain uses TRBV29-1 with TRBJ2-1; 9 bases are a match to TRBD1. The CDR3 has 14 amino acids. CDR1 is SQVTM, CDR2 ANQGSEA, per germline. The trim removed 3 bases at V and 6 bases at J, leaving 6 bases unmatched.

The rearrangement uses TRBV5-4 and TRBJ2-2; possible D gene TRBD2, 7 bases. This CDR3 has 14 amino acids. CDR1 is SGHNT, CDR2 YYREEE, per germline (reference sequence). V lost 3 bases to trimming and J lost 6 bases, with 12 bases between them. CDR3 sequence (DNA): TGTGCCAGCAGCTGGGGGGGCGCAGCCGGGGAGCTGTTTTTT. It translates to CASSWGGAAGELFF.

J is TRBJ2-3 and V is TRBV6-6; 7 nucleotides match TRBD1. The CDR3 is 15 amino acids. Looked up from germline, CDR1 is MNHNY and CDR2 is SVGAGI (reference sequence). V shed 8 bases and J 1 base; nucleotides not matched to a gene: 9. The CDR3 region has the DNA TGTGCCAGCGCAGCCCAGGGGGAGCGCACAGATACGCAGTATTTT. This encodes CASAAQGERTDTQYF.

V and J are TRBV18 and TRBJ2-7; TRBD1 matches at 7 bases. Germline CDR1 KGHSH, CDR2 LQKENI. The CDR3 runs to 12 residues. Trimming at V came to 8 bases and at J to 6 bases, leaving 7 bases not matched to a gene. The CDR3 loop is CASAQGGGEQYF. The DNA for the CDR3 is TGTGCCAGCGCGCAAGGGGGCGGCGAGCAGTACTTC. The full variable domain, its missing parts supplied by reference TRBV18 and TRBJ2-7, is NAGVMQNPRHLVRRRGQEARLRCSPMKGHSHVYWYRQLPEEGLKFMVYLQKENIIDESGMPKERFSAEFPKEGPSILRIQQVVRGDSAAYFCASAQGGGEQYFGPGTRLTVT.

CDR3 DNA sequence: TGTGCCAGCAGCTTAGCGATTCAAGCCTACGAGCAGTACTTC. As protein: CASSLAIQAYEQYF. This sequence joins TRBV7-2 and TRBJ2-7; D is ambiguous. CDR3 size: 14 residues. Germline CDR1 is SGHTA and CDR2 is FQGNSA. Trimming cost V 0 bases and J 2 bases, with 8 bases left between them.

The J gene is TRBJ2-3, the V gene TRBV30; 12 bases align to TRBD1. The CDR3 loop spans 16 amino acids. CDR1 and CDR2 from the germline V gene are GTSNPN and SVGIG (reference sequence). V lost 2 bases, J lost 1 base, and 4 bases stayed unmatched. The CDR3 reads CAWSSGTGGRTDTQYF. CDR3 in DNA: TGTGCCTGGAGTTCGGGGACAGGGGGCCGCACAGATACGCAGTATTTT.

The chain carries TRBV14 and TRBJ1-1, with 10 bases that match TRBD1. V trimming: 4 bases; J trimming: 4 bases; junction bases outside the gene matches: 6. The CDR3 has 15 residues. The V gene's germline CDR1 is SGHDN and CDR2 FVKESK. In nucleotides, the CDR3 is TGTGCCAGCAGCCGGGGACAGGGGTATCTCACTGAAGCTTTCTTT. This encodes CASSRGQGYLTEAFF. Variable domain in full (rest from reference TRBV14 and TRBJ1-1): EAGVTQFPSHSVIEKGQTVTLRCDPISGHDNLYWYRRVMGKEIKFLLHFVKESKQDESGMPNNRFLAERTGGTYSTLKVQPAELEDSGVYFCASSRGQGYLTEAFFGQGTRLTVV.

CDR3 protein: CSVEGLAFEDTQYF. CDR3 DNA sequence: TGCAGCGTTGAAGGACTAGCGTTCGAAGATACGCAGTATTTT. The chain carries TRBV29-1 and TRBJ2-3, with 8 bases identical to TRBD2. In germline, CDR1 is SQVTM, CDR2 ANQGSEA. The V segment lost 1 base and the J segment 5 bases; nucleotides outside the gene matches: 5. The CDR3 loop spans 14 amino acids.

A few counts support this clone. The genes are TRBV7-9 and TRBJ2-2; D is ambiguous. Trimming stripped 6 bases from V and 1 base from J, with 9 bases between. The CDR3 runs 14 residues. Germline V gives CDR1 SEHNR, CDR2 FQNEAQ (reference sequence). The CDR3, as DNA: TGTGCCAGCAGGTCTACTATGAACACCGGGGAGCTGTTTTTT. Translation gives CASRSTMNTGELFF.

The CDR3 DNA sequence: TGTGCCAGCAGGCGACACGGGGACAGAAAGTACTTC. It specifies CASRRHGDRKYF. The chain combines TRBV7-8 with TRBJ2-5; 7 bases match TRBD1. Per germline, CDR1 SGHVS and CDR2 FQNEAQ. V shed 6 bases and J 12 bases; nucleotides not matched to a gene: 10. This CDR3 is 12 amino acids long.

V usage is TRBV28 and J usage is TRBJ1-5; D is unresolved. CDR3 length: 12 amino acids. The germline V gene encodes CDR1 MDHEN and CDR2 SYDVKM. The germline V and J ends were trimmed by 1 base and 5 bases, with 3 bases remaining between them. The CDR3 is CASSLYHQPQHF. The CDR3, as DNA: TGTGCCAGCAGTTTATACCATCAGCCCCAGCATTTT.

The rearrangement uses TRBV5-4 and TRBJ2-7; D uncertain. The V end was cut by 0 bases, the J end by 3 bases, with 10 bases between. This CDR3 spans 14 amino acids. The germline gives CDR1 SGHNT, CDR2 YYREEE (reference sequence). This chain's CDR3 is CASSLEGRYYEQYF. The CDR3 DNA reads TGTGCCAGCAGCTTGGAAGGCCGCTACTACGAGCAGTACTTC.